The 20 T cell receptor beta chains presented below share a single source sample, sequenced in a study of cytotoxic CD8 clonotypes in ibrutinib-treated CLL. Sequencing was performed with immunoSEQ multiplex PCR; in TCRdb, only in-frame clones are kept and a portion is missing. Among tens of thousands of clones listed, around 72% were seen once. The sample here was PBMCs, taken before ibrutinib treatment. These receptors all stem from a human donor with chronic lymphocytic leukemia.

This rearrangement joins TRBV27 to TRBJ1-5, with no clear D. The V gene lost 0 bases and the J gene lost 3 bases, with 6 bases spanning the gap. The CDR3 totals 14 residues. The germline gives CDR1 MNHEY, CDR2 SMNVEV (reference sequence). This CDR3 is CASSLSGINQPQHF. Written as DNA, the CDR3 is TGTGCCAGCAGTTTATCAGGAATCAATCAGCCCCAGCATTTT.

With respect to this clone: Compared with germline, one end of the junction differs, possibly owing to a read error. The genes are TRBV7-8 and TRBJ1-6, with D unresolved. From germline, CDR1 is SGHVS and CDR2 FQNEAQ. The length of the CDR3 is 12 residues. In DNA, the CDR3 is TGTGCCAGCAGCTTTTATAACTCACCCCTCCACTTT. Translation gives CASSFYNSPLHF. Together with reference TRBV7-8 and TRBJ1-6, the CDR3 gives the full variable domain: GAGVSQSPRYKVAKRGQDVALRCDPISGHVSLFWYQQALGQGPEFLTYFQNEAQLDKSGLPSDRFFAERPEGSVSTLKIQRTQQEDSAVYLCASSFYNSPLHFGNGTRLTVT.

V gene TRBV6-6 combines with J gene TRBJ1-6, with D perhaps matching TRBD1 (5 bases). Deletions cut 6 bases from V and 8 bases from J, with 20 bases between. From germline, CDR1 is MNHNY and CDR2 SVGAGI (reference sequence). CDR3 length equals 16 residues. The CDR3 reads CASRSSQGGTDSPLHF. CDR3 nucleotides: TGTGCCAGCAGAAGTAGCCAGGGAGGGACCGATTCACCCCTCCACTTT.

The chain has TRBV9 and TRBJ2-1; 8 bases line up with TRBD1. The germline gives CDR1 SGDLS, CDR2 YYNGEE. The CDR3 has 15 amino acids. Unmatched junction bases numbered 4, after V lost 3 bases and J lost 2 bases. The CDR3 reads CASSAWTGPYNEQFF. In DNA, the CDR3 is TGTGCCAGCAGCGCCTGGACAGGGCCCTACAATGAGCAGTTCTTC. Filled out from reference TRBV9 and TRBJ2-1, the complete variable domain reads DSGVTQTPKHLITATGQRVTLRCSPRSGDLSVYWYQQSLDQGLQFLIQYYNGEERAKGNILERFSAQQFPDLHSELNLSSLELGDSALYFCASSAWTGPYNEQFFGPGTRLTVL.

This clone appeared a few times. The rearrangement uses TRBV15 and TRBJ1-6; D is uncertain. V was clipped by 4 bases and J by 5 bases, with 9 bases between them. The CDR3 is 14 amino acids. CDR1 LNHNV and CDR2 YYDKDF come from the germline V gene (reference sequence). This chain's CDR3 is CATSTRADNSPLHF. Here the CDR3 DNA reads TGTGCCACCAGCACGAGGGCCGATAATTCACCCCTCCACTTT.

The chain carries TRBV9 and TRBJ1-1; 8 positions match TRBD1. The length of the CDR3 is 15 residues. V lost 3 bases to trimming and J lost 5 bases; unmatched junction nucleotides: 9. CDR1 is SGDLS, CDR2 YYNGEE, per germline. The chain's CDR3 is CASSGYRGISTEAFF. CDR3 coding DNA: TGTGCCAGCAGCGGCTACAGGGGGATCTCGACTGAAGCTTTCTTT.

The chain links TRBV27 to TRBJ1-5; D remains unclear. The CDR3 spans 16 residues. Germline-derived CDR1 and CDR2 are MNHEY and SMNVEV (reference sequence). Trimming took 5 bases from V and 0 from J, leaving 14 bases between them. The CDR3 DNA sequence: TGTGCCAGCAGTGCCGGGGTAGGGTATAGCAATCAGCCCCAGCATTTT. Residues: CASSAGVGYSNQPQHF.

V usage is TRBV30 and J usage is TRBJ1-1; a possible D gene is TRBD1 (5 bases). This CDR3 has 12 residues. Germline-derived CDR1 and CDR2 are GTSNPN and SVGIG (reference sequence). With 4 bases removed from V and 9 bases from J, the gap between germline ends came to 15 bases. CDR3 loop: CAWTFSGTQAFF. The CDR3, as DNA: TGTGCCTGGACCTTCTCCGGGACGCAAGCTTTCTTT.

This clone was seen just once. V gene TRBV11-2 combines with J gene TRBJ1-3; unclear D gene. Germline V gives CDR1 SGHAT, CDR2 FQNNGV. The CDR3 totals 13 residues. Trimming stripped 5 bases from V and 4 bases from J, with 9 bases between. For the CDR3, the DNA is TGTGCCAGCAGCCGGGTATTGGGAAACACCATATATTTT. Translation gives CASSRVLGNTIYF.

The chain is built from TRBV7-2 and TRBJ1-4; D perhaps matches TRBD1 (5 bases). This CDR3 contains 15 residues. CDR1 is SGHTA and CDR2 is FQGNSA in the germline V gene. V was clipped by 3 bases and J by 8 bases, with 16 bases between them. CDR3 sequence reads: CASSLERIRGEKLFF. As DNA, the CDR3 is TGTGCCAGCAGCTTGGAGCGGATTAGGGGCGAAAAACTGTTTTTT.

The chain recombines TRBV15 with TRBJ1-5; D unclear. The CDR3 length is 16 residues. The V gene lost 0 bases and the J gene lost 3 bases, with 12 bases spanning the gap. Germline CDR1 and CDR2: LNHNV and YYDKDF (reference sequence). For the CDR3, the DNA is TGTGCCACCAGCAGAGATCCCGACGGGTACAATCAGCCCCAGCATTTT. Its translation is CATSRDPDGYNQPQHF.

The V and J genes are TRBV5-1 and TRBJ2-2; a weak D match, TRBD1 (6 bases). This CDR3 spans 16 amino acids. V was cut by 5 bases and J by 2 bases, with 16 bases left in between. CDR1 is SGHRS and CDR2 is YFSETQ in the germline V gene. The CDR3 is CASRDTGTPNTGELFF. The CDR3 coding sequence is TGCGCCAGCAGAGACACCGGGACACCCAACACCGGGGAGCTGTTTTTT.

J is TRBJ1-5 and V is TRBV4-1, with D possibly being TRBD1 (5 bases). CDR3 length: 15 residues. In germline, CDR1 is MGHRA, CDR2 YSYEKL. Trimming shortened V by 4 bases and J by 3 bases, and 13 bases separated the two germline ends. CDR3 protein: CASSPFRDPNQPQHF. DNA for the CDR3: TGCGCCAGCAGCCCCTTTCGGGACCCCAATCAGCCCCAGCATTTT.

The chain is built from TRBV5-1 and TRBJ2-7; D perhaps matches TRBD2 (6 bases). The V and J ends lost 2 bases and 1 base respectively, with 13 bases between them. Germline-derived CDR1 and CDR2 are SGHRS and YFSETQ. The CDR3 has 15 amino acids. The CDR3 spells CASSFGSTLSYEQYF. The CDR3 DNA sequence: TGCGCCAGCAGCTTCGGGAGCACACTTTCCTACGAGCAGTACTTC. The entire variable domain, with the rest obtained from reference TRBV5-1 and TRBJ2-7, is as follows: KAGVTQTPRYLIKTRGQQVTLSCSPISGHRSVSWYQQTPGQGLQFLFEYFSETQRNKGNFPGRFSGRQFSNSRSEMNVSTLELGDSALYLCASSFGSTLSYEQYFGPGTRLTVT.

CDR3 loop: CASSANRGLNTEAFF. CDR3 coding DNA: TGTGCCAGCAGCGCCAACAGGGGCCTGAACACTGAAGCTTTCTTT. The rearrangement uses TRBV9 and TRBJ1-1; 7 bases align to TRBD1. There are 15 residues in the CDR3. The V segment lost 3 bases and the J segment 0 bases; nucleotides outside the gene matches: 5. From germline, CDR1 is SGDLS and CDR2 YYNGEE. Drawing the rest from reference TRBV9 and TRBJ1-1, the complete variable domain is DSGVTQTPKHLITATGQRVTLRCSPRSGDLSVYWYQQSLDQGLQFLIQYYNGEERAKGNILERFSAQQFPDLHSELNLSSLELGDSALYFCASSANRGLNTEAFFGQGTRLTVV.

V gene TRBV11-3 combines with J gene TRBJ1-2; weak D call: TRBD1 (5 bases). CDR1 is SGHNT and CDR2 is YENEEA in the germline V gene. The CDR3 has 13 residues. V was pared by 5 bases and J by 2 bases, with 9 bases between. The chain's CDR3 is CASSRDGNYGYTF. The CDR3, as DNA: TGTGCCAGCAGCCGGGACGGCAACTATGGCTACACCTTC.

The chain employs TRBV27 and TRBJ2-3; a weak D match, TRBD2 (5 bases). The germline V gene encodes CDR1 MNHEY and CDR2 SMNVEV (reference sequence). The CDR3 extends over 16 amino acids. V shed 6 bases and J shed 6 bases, with 22 bases lying between them. The CDR3 loop is CASSPRTYRGGDTQYF. CDR3 sequence (DNA): TGTGCCAGCAGCCCCAGGACTTATCGCGGTGGCGATACGCAGTATTTT.

This clone was found a few times. J is TRBJ1-3 and V is TRBV7-6, with D unclear. This CDR3 comprises 17 residues. V lost 1 base to trimming and J lost 0 bases, with 13 bases between them. Germline V gene sequence: CDR1 SGHVS, CDR2 FNYEAQ. The CDR3 DNA sequence: TGTGCCAGCAGCTTAGTTCCTCCGGGGAGCTCTGGAAACACCATATATTTT. Protein sequence: CASSLVPPGSSGNTIYF.

The chain carries TRBV7-9 and TRBJ2-7; unclear D gene. The CDR3 spans 14 residues. Trimming removed 5 bases from V and 2 bases from J, with 13 bases in between. CDR1 SEHNR and CDR2 FQNEAQ come from the germline V gene (reference sequence). Here the CDR3 reads CASSPDDRPYEQYF. The DNA of the CDR3 is TGTGCCAGCAGCCCGGACGATCGCCCCTACGAGCAGTACTTC.

The CDR3: CASSPRQGANTEAFF. The CDR3 DNA sequence: TGTGCCAGCTCACCAAGACAGGGCGCGAACACTGAAGCTTTCTTT. The chain links TRBV18 to TRBJ1-1, with 7 bases fitting TRBD1. This CDR3 region has 15 residues. Germline V gene sequence: CDR1 KGHSH, CDR2 LQKENI. Unmatched junction bases numbered 4, after V lost 2 bases and J lost 1 base.